This TCR beta chain was profiled in a study of CD8 T cells in ankylosing spondylitis (dated by TCRdb to the late 2010s). Background on the whole study: T cell receptor beta repertoires were profiled in healthy donors and ankylosing spondylitis patients so that disease-linked TCR variants could be found. The full study cohort was made up of 25 to 30 ankylosing spondylitis patients and about a hundred healthy donors. Peripheral blood samples were taken, and synovial fluid was additionally collected from ankylosing spondylitis patients. The full study reports these points: The disease-linked clones had a CD8+ phenotype and were found at relatively low frequencies in peripheral blood. Some motif variants had previously been reported in the synovial fluid and blood of reactive arthritis patients, which suggests shared mechanisms of disease initiation. The disease-linked clones were reported as significantly enriched in matched synovial fluid samples from ankylosing spondylitis patients. A TCR beta motif made up of several highly homologous amino acid variants appeared to be characteristic of blood from ankylosing spondylitis patients.

Data came from an Illumina HiSeq 2500. TCR beta libraries were prepared by quantitative 5'-RACE with molecular barcodes. The source study handled its data this way. A new computational method, built on a probabilistic model of VDJ rearrangement, was used to identify disease-linked TCR variants. In-frame beta chains were kept once TCRdb had trimmed the public reads at Q25 with fastp and called clones with MiXCR. Rows with one shared CDR3 protein collapse into an entry with the most common genes and DNA. The V and J calls reflect TCRdb's pipeline rather than the authors' work. The sample table contains approximately 140,000 distinct CDR3 sequences; only one count was recorded for 15% to 20% of them. The ten largest account for roughly a third of the sample. This clonotype was seen many times. Its antigen is currently not known. The record has no base qualities; no much larger clone is one base away. The germline V gene encodes CDR1 MRHNA and CDR2 SNTAGT. The germline V end is reduced by 4 bases and the J end by 5 bases; junction bases left unmatched: 8. Including the terminal cysteine and phenylalanine, the CDR3 comprises 15 residues. The DNA shown is the 45-base CDR3, in frame from base 1.

In this chain, TRBV6-4 is recombined with TRBJ2-1; 7 nucleotides in the junction match TRBD1. This clonotype was sampled from a male donor with ankylosing spondylitis. The sample comprised blood, either unsorted or a sorted T cell fraction (not recorded which). CDR3 loop: CASSGPPGQHNEQFF. The bases read TGTGCCAGCAGTGGCCCCCCGGGACAGCACAATGAGCAGTTCTTC.